The 28 T cell receptor beta chains below all came from one sample that was sequenced in a study of Ad26.COV2.S vaccination and SARS-CoV-2 variants. Treatment given: some 20 received Ad26.COV2.S at low or high dose, single or two shots; a few received placebo; per-sample allocation not given. Repertoires come from day 63 after the first vaccine or placebo injection. Libraries were prepared by immunoSEQ multiplex PCR; TCRdb keeps only in-frame clonotypes and omits some of them. The data show about 260,000 clones, approximately 88% seen once. Sample: peripheral blood, taken in a trial of Ad26.COV2.S vaccine versus placebo. These receptors were taken from a person aged 18-65 years who received the Ad26.COV2.S COVID-19 vaccine or a placebo.

In nucleotides, the CDR3 is TGTGCCAGCAGTAAGACGTCAGGACAGGGGTACGAGCAGTACTTC. This codes for CASSKTSGQGYEQYF. The chain has TRBV7-2 and TRBJ2-7, with 9 bases that match TRBD1. CDR1 and CDR2 from the germline V gene are SGHTA and FQGNSA. CDR3 length equals 15 residues. V gave up 6 bases and J gave up 4 bases; unmatched junction bases: 10.

V and J are TRBV19 and TRBJ2-7; the match to TRBD1 covers 9 bases. This CDR3 contains 15 residues. V shed 5 bases and J 6 bases; nucleotides not matched to a gene: 11. In germline, CDR1 is LNHDA, CDR2 SQIVND (reference sequence). For the CDR3, the DNA is TGTGCCAGTAGTTCAATGGACAGGGGCCTCGTCGAGCAGTACTTC. It specifies CASSSMDRGLVEQYF.

The chain couples TRBV9 to TRBJ2-1, with TRBD2 matching 7 bases. The junction had 8 bases not matched to a gene; V was cut back by 2 bases and J by 0 bases. The CDR3 runs to 17 residues. CDR1 and CDR2 (germline): SGDLS, YYNGEE. The chain's CDR3 is CASSVRGASGSYNEQFF. Written as DNA, the CDR3 is TGTGCCAGCAGCGTTAGAGGAGCTAGCGGCTCCTACAATGAGCAGTTCTTC.

V gene TRBV7-9 combines with J gene TRBJ2-5; 9 nucleotides align to TRBD2. CDR1 and CDR2 from the germline V gene are SEHNR and FQNEAQ (reference sequence). CDR3 size: 16 residues. V trimming: 5 bases; J trimming: 1 base; junction bases outside the gene matches: 8. The CDR3, as DNA: TGTGCCAGCAGCCCCATCGGCGGGGGGGCCCAAGAGACCCAGTACTTC. Residues: CASSPIGGGAQETQYF.

The chain carries TRBV19 and TRBJ2-3; D remains unclear. Trimming took off 0 bases at V and 2 bases at J, with 9 bases between the two ends. Germline V gene lookup returns CDR1 LNHDA and CDR2 SQIVND (reference sequence). The CDR3 covers 15 residues. The CDR3 bases are TGTGCCAGTAGTATAGATCCCCTAAACACAGATACGCAGTATTTT. The encoded protein is CASSIDPLNTDTQYF.

A remark on this clone: One junction end does not reproduce the germline sequence, and a read error may be involved. Other DNA sequences from this sample encode an identical CDR3 as well. J is TRBJ2-7 and V is TRBV6-2 or TRBV6-3; D is ambiguous. The V gene's germline CDR1 is MNHEY and CDR2 SVGEGT. The CDR3 is 11 residues long. CDR3 in amino acids: CASSDSYEQYF. The CDR3 DNA follows: TGTGCCAGCAGTGACTCCTACGAGCAGTACTTC.

The V call is TRBV7-9, the J call TRBJ2-2, with TRBD2 identical over 10 bases. CDR1 SEHNR and CDR2 FQNEAQ come from the germline V gene (reference sequence). The CDR3 consists of 17 residues. J lost 3 bases, V lost 4 bases, and 8 bases had no gene match. The DNA of the CDR3 is TGTGCCAGCAGCTGGAAGCGGGAGGGTATCTACACCGGGGAGCTGTTTTTT. Translated: CASSWKREGIYTGELFF.

The gene calls are TRBV4-3 and TRBJ2-4; 9 nucleotides line up with TRBD1. Trimming removed 5 bases from V and 1 base from J; junction bases left unmatched: 9. Germline CDR1 LGHNA, CDR2 YSLEER. The CDR3 runs 17 residues. The CDR3 region has the DNA TGCGCCAGCAGCTTTCGGACAGGGGAGAGGGCCAAAAACATTCAGTACTTC. Translated, it gives CASSFRTGERAKNIQYF.

The table lists this clone with a count of one. The CDR3 protein is CASSPKGTGGFGTKNIQYF. In DNA form, the CDR3 reads TGTGCCAGCAGCCCTAAAGGGACAGGGGGCTTCGGTACCAAAAACATTCAGTACTTC. The V and J genes are TRBV7-9 and TRBJ2-4, with 12 bases aligning to TRBD1. V lost 5 bases, J lost 2 bases, and 13 bases stayed unmatched. The CDR3 has 19 residues. From germline, CDR1 is SEHNR and CDR2 FQNEAQ (reference sequence).

This chain uses TRBV5-1 with TRBJ2-3, with D possibly being TRBD1 (6 bases). Germline-derived CDR1 and CDR2 are SGHRS and YFSETQ. The CDR3 length is 14 residues. The germline V and J ends were trimmed by 0 bases and 2 bases, with 7 bases remaining between them. The CDR3 is CASSLDRATDTQYF. As DNA, the CDR3 is TGCGCCAGCAGCTTGGACAGGGCCACAGATACGCAGTATTTT.

The rearrangement links TRBV18 to TRBJ2-1; 12 bases fit TRBD2. This CDR3 has 16 amino acids. V was clipped by 2 bases and J by 7 bases; unmatched bases: 6. Looked up from germline, CDR1 is KGHSH and CDR2 is LQKENI. This CDR3 is CASSPASGGAGNEQFF. The CDR3 DNA reads as TGTGCCAGCTCACCAGCTAGCGGGGGGGCCGGTAATGAGCAGTTCTTC.

The chain employs TRBV10-3 and TRBJ1-2, with D possibly being TRBD1 (5 bases). CDR1 and CDR2 from the germline V gene are ENHRY and SYGVKD. The germline V and J ends were trimmed by 0 bases and 6 bases, with 14 bases remaining between them. CDR3 length: 15 amino acids. CDR3 in amino acids: CAISESKGAANGYTF. CDR3 DNA sequence: TGTGCCATCAGTGAGTCTAAAGGGGCGGCAAATGGCTACACCTTC.

The rearrangement uses TRBV15 and TRBJ1-2; TRBD1 matches 7 bases. The junction had 9 bases not matched to a gene; V was cut back by 2 bases and J by 3 bases. This CDR3 region has 16 residues. Germline-derived CDR1 and CDR2 are LNHNV and YYDKDF (reference sequence). CDR3: CATSRSFRQGDYGYTF. DNA for the CDR3: TGTGCCACCAGCAGAAGCTTTCGGCAGGGGGACTATGGCTACACCTTC.

The rearrangement uses TRBV5-1 and TRBJ2-2; TRBD1 matches 7 bases. The length of the CDR3 is 14 residues. V lost 2 bases to trimming and J lost 7 bases; unmatched junction nucleotides: 5. Germline assignment: CDR1 SGHRS and CDR2 YFSETQ. For the CDR3, the DNA is TGCGCCAGCAGCTTAGGGGGCGCGAACGGGGAGCTGTTTTTT. Amino acid sequence: CASSLGGANGELFF.

This clone was seen a single time. The CDR3 DNA reads as TGCAGCGTTGAAGTCGAAAACAGGCGACGGGGCTATGGCTACACCTTC. Its translation: CSVEVENRRRGYGYTF. The chain carries TRBV29-1 and TRBJ1-2; D might be TRBD1 (5 bases). The germline CDR1 and CDR2 sequences are SQVTM and ANQGSEA. CDR3 length: 16 amino acids. Trimming took off 1 base at V and 4 bases at J, with 19 bases between the two ends.

This clone showed up just a few times. This chain uses TRBV6-5 with TRBJ1-5, with 9 bases aligning to TRBD1. Trimming took 5 bases from V and 7 from J; bases not matched to a gene: 9. CDR1 and CDR2 (germline): MNHEY, SVGAGI. The CDR3 spans 15 residues. The CDR3 DNA reads as TGTGCCAGCAGTCCCTCCGGGACAGGGAAGCAGCCCCAGCATTTT. Protein: CASSPSGTGKQPQHF.

This rearrangement joins TRBV7-9 to TRBJ1-2; TRBD1 is a possible D gene (5 bases). CDR3 length: 15 residues. V lost 6 bases, J lost 2 bases, and 16 bases lay in between. Germline assignment: CDR1 SEHNR and CDR2 FQNEAQ (reference sequence). The CDR3 region has the DNA TGTGCCAGCAGACCAAAACGGACACTGAACTATGGCTACACCTTC. Translated: CASRPKRTLNYGYTF.

This chain joins TRBV6-2 or TRBV6-3 and TRBJ2-7; D remains unclear. Per germline, CDR1 MNHEY and CDR2 SVGEGT. V was clipped by 2 bases and J by 4 bases, with 12 bases between them. The CDR3 totals 14 residues. The CDR3, as DNA: TGTGCCAGCAGTTACGGCCCGGAGTCGTACGAGCAGTACTTC. Protein sequence: CASSYGPESYEQYF.

The rearrangement uses TRBV25-1 and TRBJ2-3; D remains ambiguous. V lost 1 base and J lost 3, with 20 bases in between. Looked up from germline, CDR1 is MGHDK and CDR2 is SYGVNS. CDR3 length: 18 residues. The chain's CDR3 is CASSESPAITQRTDTQYF. Written as DNA, the CDR3 is TGTGCCAGCAGTGAATCCCCAGCCATCACTCAACGAACAGATACGCAGTATTTT.

This chain links TRBV4-1 with TRBJ1-2; perhaps TRBD1 as D (5 bases). V was shortened by 6 bases and J by 5 bases, with 22 bases between the two germline ends. In germline, CDR1 is MGHRA, CDR2 YSYEKL. This CDR3 has 16 amino acids. Written as DNA, the CDR3 is TGCGCCAGCAGTCCCTCTTTGAGGGGCGCTGGGTATGGCTACACCTTC. As protein: CASSPSLRGAGYGYTF.

The chain uses TRBV11-3 and TRBJ2-3; possible D gene TRBD2, 6 bases. V lost 4 bases and J 5 bases, leaving 10 bases between the germline ends. CDR3 length equals 13 residues. Germline CDR1 and CDR2: SGHNT and YENEEA. CDR3 protein: CASSSRRGDTQYF. Here the CDR3 DNA reads TGTGCCAGCAGCTCGAGGAGGGGAGATACGCAGTATTTT.

This clone was seen a single time. This chain uses TRBV11-3 with TRBJ2-3; D might be TRBD2 (6 bases). Germline loops: CDR1 SGHNT, CDR2 YENEEA. V dropped 5 bases and J dropped 5 bases, with 17 bases sitting between them. The length of the CDR3 is 15 residues. The CDR3 DNA sequence: TGTGCCAGCAGCCGCCGAGGGGCCGGGGGAGATACGCAGTATTTT. Its protein is CASSRRGAGGDTQYF.

The chain joins TRBV5-6 to TRBJ1-5; a possible D gene is TRBD1 (5 bases). Deletions cut 0 bases from V and 7 bases from J, with 11 bases between. Germline V gene data show CDR1 as SGHDT and CDR2 as YYEEEE. The CDR3 is 14 residues long. The CDR3 spells CASSLARDPQPQHF. As DNA, the CDR3 is TGTGCCAGCAGCTTGGCCAGGGACCCCCAGCCCCAGCATTTT.

This sequence joins TRBV29-1 and TRBJ1-4; D may be TRBD1 (6 bases). The CDR3 sequence is 14 residues long. The germline V and J ends were trimmed by 0 bases and 7 bases, with 12 bases remaining between them. Germline lookup yields CDR1 SQVTM and CDR2 ANQGSEA. The CDR3 nucleotides read TGCAGCGTTGAAGACGTGAGGGGGGGTGAAAAACTGTTTTTT. Translating gives CSVEDVRGGEKLFF.

The chain recombines TRBV29-1 with TRBJ2-3; 8 bases align to TRBD1. CDR1 and CDR2 from the germline V gene are SQVTM and ANQGSEA. V gave up 4 bases and J gave up 6 bases; unmatched junction bases: 9. This CDR3 has 14 residues. The CDR3 protein is CSVGQGSFPDTQYF. The DNA for the CDR3 is TGCAGCGTTGGACAGGGGTCATTTCCTGATACGCAGTATTTT.

V usage is TRBV13 and J usage is TRBJ2-3; 9 nucleotides line up with TRBD1. Per germline, CDR1 PRHDT and CDR2 FYEKMQ (reference sequence). V lost 1 base, J lost 6 bases, and 8 bases stayed unmatched. The CDR3 contains 16 residues. CDR3 in DNA: TGTGCCAGCAGCTTAGTTATTCGACAGGGGGAGGATACGCAGTATTTT. Protein sequence: CASSLVIRQGEDTQYF.

This chain links TRBV29-1 with TRBJ1-2; no firm D call. The CDR3 totals 13 residues. Deletions cut 4 bases from V and 0 bases from J, with 9 bases between. CDR1 and CDR2 (germline): SQVTM, ANQGSEA. CDR3 protein: CSVGRNTNYGYTF. CDR3 nucleotide sequence: TGCAGCGTTGGACGGAATACTAACTATGGCTACACCTTC.

The chain is built from TRBV19 and TRBJ1-6, with D unclear. This CDR3 has 17 residues. Looked up from germline, CDR1 is LNHDA and CDR2 is SQIVND (reference sequence). The V and J ends lost 3 bases and 6 bases respectively, with 18 bases between them. As DNA, the CDR3 is TGTGCCAGTAGTATTGGAGAAGCGAGACGGGCTAATTCACCCCTCCACTTT. Protein product: CASSIGEARRANSPLHF.